This is a list of T cell receptor beta chains from one sample in a study of control samples from healthy donors and cancer patients. Profiled with immunoSEQ multiplex PCR; TCRdb holds only in-frame clones, not every one. The sample has more than 95,000 clones, approximately 84% seen once. The sequencing sample was made of blood. These receptors all stem from a man between 18 and 29 years old in good health. Each CDR3 is given with its conserved first and last residue. A D gene is named only where the DNA matches it firmly. Not all rows give a size; the values are once, few, many and, for expanded clones, a class.

j_call v_call d_call clone_size cdr3_nt cdr3_aa
TRBJ2-7 TRBV25-1 . . TGTGCCAGCAGTGCCCGAGGTAGACTTTCCTACGAGCAGTACTTC CASSARGRLSYEQYF
TRBJ2-1 TRBV30 TRBD2 . TGTGCCTGGAGAAAGGCGGGAGGCAATGAGCAGTTCTTC CAWRKAGGNEQFF
TRBJ1-5 TRBV9 TRBD1 . TGTGCCAGCAGCGGGACAGGGATCAATCAGCCCCAGCATTTT CASSGTGINQPQHF
TRBJ1-4 TRBV28 . . TGTGCCAGCAGTCCCCAGGGGTTTGCAACTAATGAAAAACTGTTTTTT CASSPQGFATNEKLFF
TRBJ1-6 TRBV3-1/TRBV3-2 . few TGTGCCAGCAGCCAAGACGGCCGGTTAGACTTT CASSQDGRLDF
TRBJ2-7 TRBV10-1 . . TGCGCCAGCAGTGAGTCGAGGGACTTCTCCTACGAGCAGTACTTC CASSESRDFSYEQYF
TRBJ1-1 TRBV29-1 . . TGCAGCGTTGAAGGCAGGTTAATGAACACTGAAGCTTTCTTT CSVEGRLMNTEAFF
TRBJ1-4 TRBV5-1 TRBD1 . TGCGCCAGCAGCTTACGGACAGGGGGCGGTGAAAAACTGTTTTTT CASSLRTGGGEKLFF
TRBJ2-1 TRBV7-8 . once TGTGCCAGCAGCTCCCTCTCGGGGCAAAACAATGAGCAGTTCTTC CASSSLSGQNNEQFF
TRBJ1-2 TRBV4-3 . . TGCGCCAGCAGCCAAGATCGGGTGGCGGCATACTATGGCTACACCTTC CASSQDRVAAYYGYTF
TRBJ2-7 TRBV5-1 . . TGCGCCAGCAGCTTGGACAGGCGGAGCTCCTACGAGCAGTACTTC CASSLDRRSSYEQYF
TRBJ1-2 TRBV5-4 . once TGTGCCAGCAGCTATACAGGGAGGCCGGCCTATGGCTACACCTTC CASSYTGRPAYGYTF
TRBJ2-2 TRBV24-1 . . TGTGCCACCAGTGATTCCCGTTTCACCGGGGAGCTGTTTTTT CATSDSRFTGELFF
TRBJ1-5 TRBV20-1 TRBD1 . TGCAGTGCTAGTCGGGGACAGGGTGTCAATCAGCCCCAGCATTTT CSASRGQGVNQPQHF
TRBJ2-3 TRBV7-8 TRBD2 . TGTGCCAGCAGCTTCTTCCGGGGAAAGCGGGAGGGCCCCACAGATACGCAGTATTTT CASSFFRGKREGPTDTQYF
TRBJ2-2 TRBV10-3 . . TGTGCCATCAGTGAGTCGGGACCCCCCTCCGGGGAGCTGTTTTTT CAISESGPPSGELFF
TRBJ2-7 TRBV30 . . TGTGCCTGGAGTAAAGGGCAGAACTCCTACGAGCAGTACTTC CAWSKGQNSYEQYF
TRBJ1-2 TRBV5-4 . . TGTGCCAGCAGCTTGGCAACTACGAACAGTGGCTACACCTTC CASSLATTNSGYTF
TRBJ2-2 TRBV19 . . TGTGCCAGTAGTATGGGGGGCGGGGAGCTGTTTTTT CASSMGGGELFF
TRBJ1-1 TRBV7-9 TRBD1 . TGTGCCAGCAGTCGAGGACAGGCCCAGAATGAAGCTTTCTTT CASSRGQAQNEAFF
TRBJ2-6 TRBV7-2 . . TGTGCCAGCAGACCGGGTTCTGGGGCCAACGTCCTGACTTTC CASRPGSGANVLTF
TRBJ2-6 TRBV3-1/TRBV3-2 . . TGTGCCAGCAGCCCCAGGGGCCTGAGCTCTGGGGCCAACGTCCTGACTTTC CASSPRGLSSGANVLTF
TRBJ1-2 TRBV29-1 TRBD1 many TGCAGCGTTGACAAGGCACTTCAAGGACAGGCTAACTATGGCTACACCTTC CSVDKALQGQANYGYTF
TRBJ2-7 TRBV6-2/TRBV6-3 . few TGTGCCAGCAGTAAGGACAGATACGAGCAGTACTTC CASSKDRYEQYF
TRBJ1-2 TRBV6-5 . . TGTGCCAGCATGGAGGGCTTGGGCTATGGCTACACCTTC CASMEGLGYGYTF
TRBJ1-1 TRBV29-1 TRBD1 once TGCAGCGGGAGGACAGGGATGGGAACTGAAGCTTTCTTT CSGRTGMGTEAFF
TRBJ2-1 TRBV9 TRBD2 . TGTGCCAGCAGGGAAGGGACTAGCGGGGGTCAGTTCTTC CASREGTSGGQFF
TRBJ1-1 TRBV27 TRBD1 . TGTGCCAGCAGTAACAAAGGACAGGGGTTTGAAGCTTTCTTT CASSNKGQGFEAFF
TRBJ1-3 TRBV18 TRBD1 . TGTGCCAGCTCCCGTGACAGGGTCGTCTCTGGAAACACCATATATTTT CASSRDRVVSGNTIYF
TRBJ1-1 TRBV18 . . TGTGCCAGCTCAGCAGGGTTGGGGGGCACTGAAGCTTTCTTT CASSAGLGGTEAFF
TRBJ2-3 TRBV6-5 TRBD2 . TGTGCCAGCAGTTACATCGGGTTAGCGGGAGCAGATACGCAGTATTTT CASSYIGLAGADTQYF
TRBJ2-7 TRBV2 . . TGTGCCAGCAGACGGGAGAAGACGGACTACGAGCAGTACTTC CASRREKTDYEQYF
TRBJ2-2 TRBV29-1 . . TGCAGCGTTTTAAAGGGGGCCGGGGAGCTGTTTTTT CSVLKGAGELFF
TRBJ1-2 TRBV15 . . TGTGCCACCAGCAGTCTGGCGGACTCTTCTCTCTATGGCTACACCTTC CATSSLADSSLYGYTF
TRBJ1-6 TRBV2 . . TGTGCCAGCACCACCGTAAAGGACGGGTCCGGTTCACCCCTCCACTTT CASTTVKDGSGSPLHF
TRBJ1-2 TRBV3-1/TRBV3-2 . . TGTGCCAGCAGCCCAACAGACAGAGAGACTGGCTACACCTTC CASSPTDRETGYTF
TRBJ2-1 TRBV30 . . TGTGCCTGGAGTGCTTCCCCTTACAATGAGCAGTTCTTC CAWSASPYNEQFF
TRBJ2-5 TRBV28 TRBD1 . TGTGCCAGTTATACCAGGGGGGAGACCCAGTACTTC CASYTRGETQYF
TRBJ1-5 TRBV6-4 . few TGTGCCAGCAGTGTAGAGGGTGGTAGCAATCAGCCCCAGCATTTT CASSVEGGSNQPQHF
TRBJ1-1 TRBV11-2 . few TGTGCCAGCAGCGATAACAGGGACACTGAAGCTTTCTTT CASSDNRDTEAFF
TRBJ2-7 TRBV27 . once TGTGCCAGCAGCTCACCCTCGGTAAGAGCCAGCTCCTACGAGCAGTACTTC CASSSPSVRASSYEQYF
TRBJ1-1 TRBV11-1 . . TGTGCCAGCAGCTTAAAGGCGACAGCCACGAACACTGAAGCTTTCTTT CASSLKATATNTEAFF
TRBJ1-1 TRBV6-6 TRBD1 . TGTGCCAGCAGTGCGGGACAGCGATATAACACTGAAGCTTTCTTT CASSAGQRYNTEAFF
TRBJ1-5 TRBV6-5 . . TGTGCCAGCAGTTACTCGAAAGATCAGCCCCAGCATTTT CASSYSKDQPQHF
TRBJ2-7 TRBV20-1 TRBD2 . TGCAGTGCTAGTAGGACTAGCGGGGGGCAGTACTTC CSASRTSGGQYF
TRBJ1-1 TRBV7-9 TRBD1 . TGTGCCAGCAGCACAACCGGGACAGGTGAAGCTTTCTTT CASSTTGTGEAFF